The 15 T cell receptor beta chains in this list originate from one sample, sequenced in a study of T cells of healthy individuals. TCRdb reprocessed the 5' RACE reads with MiXCR, giving one entry per CDR3 protein. The sample includes about 82,000 distinct CDR3 sequences, around 5.1% of them seen just once. All receptors come from a female donor in good health.

This clonotype has at least ten counts. The chain links TRBV9 to TRBJ2-1; the D gene is possibly TRBD2 (6 bases). Germline values: CDR1 SGDLS, CDR2 YYNGEE. V shed 3 bases and J shed 4 bases, with 14 bases lying between them. The length of the CDR3 is 15 residues. The CDR3 spells CASSASSDGYNEQFF. CDR3 DNA sequence: TGTGCCAGCAGCGCCTCTAGCGACGGTTACAATGAGCAGTTCTTC.

This clonotype was counted once. The CDR3, as DNA: TGCAGCGTTCCAACAGGGGCGGGTGGCTACACCTTC. This encodes CSVPTGAGGYTF. The rearrangement joins TRBV29-1 to TRBJ1-2; the match to TRBD1 covers 7 bases. Germline V gene lookup returns CDR1 SQVTM and CDR2 ANQGSEA. There are 12 residues in the CDR3. V lost 5 bases to trimming and J lost 7 bases; unmatched junction nucleotides: 7.

Remarks on this clonotype: A much larger clone sits a single nucleotide away, making a read error possible. CDR3 in amino acids: CARSQALAGGQFF. CDR3 DNA: TGCGCCAGGAGCCAAGCCCTAGCGGGAGGGCAGTTCTTC. The V and J genes are TRBV4-1 and TRBJ2-1; 11 bases are shared with TRBD2. The CDR3 has 13 amino acids. CDR1 is MGHRA and CDR2 is YSYEKL in the germline V gene.

This clonotype was seen many times. The chain recombines TRBV12-3 or TRBV12-4 with TRBJ2-6; no clear D. Trimming removed 5 bases from V and 0 bases from J, with 8 bases in between. The CDR3 has 15 residues. The CDR3: CASSPPGSGANVLTF. CDR3 in DNA: TGTGCCAGCAGTCCCCCAGGCTCTGGGGCCAACGTCCTGACTTTC.

This clonotype was seen repeatedly, ten times or more. The rearrangement links TRBV4-1 to TRBJ2-3, with a weak D call TRBD1 (5 bases). Per germline, CDR1 MGHRA and CDR2 YSYEKL. V lost 4 bases to trimming and J lost 0 bases, with 14 bases between them. The CDR3 has 16 residues. CDR3 sequence reads: CASSRMTTASTDTQYF. Written as DNA, the CDR3 is TGCGCCAGCAGCCGCATGACGACAGCTAGCACAGATACGCAGTATTTT.

The J gene is TRBJ2-1, the V gene TRBV19, with TRBD2 as a possible D gene (5 bases). V lost 5 bases and J 0 bases, leaving 14 bases between the germline ends. This CDR3 is built from 16 residues. Germline lookup yields CDR1 LNHDA and CDR2 SQIVND (reference sequence). In DNA, the CDR3 is TGTGCCAGTAGTGCCGACTTGGGGAGCTCCTACAATGAGCAGTTCTTC. Amino acids: CASSADLGSSYNEQFF.

This clonotype was seen at least ten times. The chain is built from TRBV12-3 or TRBV12-4 and TRBJ2-3; a weak D match, TRBD1 (5 bases). V was trimmed by 3 bases and J by 0 bases, leaving 7 bases between them. This CDR3 spans 14 amino acids. In DNA form, the CDR3 reads TGTGCCAGCAGTTTCAAGGGGAGCACAGATACGCAGTATTTT. Translation gives CASSFKGSTDTQYF.

V usage is TRBV4-1 and J usage is TRBJ2-7, with 8 nucleotides matching TRBD2. Looked up from germline, CDR1 is MGHRA and CDR2 is YSYEKL. The CDR3 contains 15 residues. The trim removed 1 base at V and 5 bases at J, leaving 7 bases unmatched. CDR3: CASSQGGTRRDEQYF. As DNA, the CDR3 is TGCGCCAGCAGCCAAGGGGGGACTAGGAGGGACGAGCAGTACTTC.

This clonotype was seen repeatedly, ten times or more. V is TRBV7-9 and J is TRBJ2-3; D is uncertain. V dropped 2 bases and J dropped 4 bases, with 13 bases sitting between them. Germline V gene data show CDR1 as SEHNR and CDR2 as FQNEAQ (reference sequence). There are 15 residues in the CDR3. The CDR3 is CASSLNDLSPDTQYF. The CDR3 DNA reads as TGTGCCAGCAGCTTAAACGACTTATCCCCAGATACGCAGTATTTT.

The chain is built from TRBV20-1 and TRBJ2-5, with 10 bases fitting TRBD1. Germline-derived CDR1 and CDR2 are DFQATT and SNEGSKA (reference sequence). V lost 6 bases, J lost 5 bases, and 3 bases stayed unmatched. This CDR3 has 12 amino acids. CDR3 amino acids: CSAGQGVETQYF. Written as DNA, the CDR3 is TGCAGTGCCGGACAGGGGGTTGAGACCCAGTACTTC.

This clonotype was seen at least ten times. This sequence joins TRBV29-1 and TRBJ1-1; TRBD1 is a possible D gene (6 bases). The CDR3 contains 14 residues. The germline V and J ends were trimmed by 4 bases and 0 bases, with 12 bases remaining between them. Per germline, CDR1 SQVTM and CDR2 ANQGSEA. The CDR3 DNA follows: TGCAGCGTTGGCGGACAGAAGATGAACACTGAAGCTTTCTTT. Amino acids: CSVGGQKMNTEAFF.

The table lists this clonotype with many counts. This chain connects TRBV15 to TRBJ2-1, with 11 bases matching TRBD2. The germline CDR1 and CDR2 sequences are LNHNV and YYDKDF (reference sequence). Trimming cost V 2 bases and J 7 bases; bases outside gene matches: 4. The CDR3 runs 15 residues. The CDR3 spells CATSRLAGGGNEQFF. Written as DNA, the CDR3 is TGTGCCACCAGCAGACTAGCGGGAGGAGGGAATGAGCAGTTCTTC.

The rearrangement uses TRBV30 and TRBJ2-3; D not certain. V lost 3 bases to trimming and J lost 0 bases, with 7 bases between them. Germline CDR1 and CDR2: GTSNPN and SVGIG (reference sequence). The CDR3 loop spans 13 amino acids. CDR3 coding DNA: TGTGCCTGGAGGATCATGAGCACAGATACGCAGTATTTT. It encodes CAWRIMSTDTQYF.

This clonotype was seen at least ten times. The chain joins TRBV4-2 to TRBJ2-7; 9 bases are a match to TRBD1. Germline assignment: CDR1 LGHNA and CDR2 YNFKEQ. CDR3 length: 15 residues. The V and J ends lost 3 bases and 5 bases, in that order; junction bases with no gene match: 8. The CDR3 coding sequence is TGTGCCAGCAGCCAGTCCCCGGGACAGGGTCACGAGCAGTACTTC. As protein: CASSQSPGQGHEQYF.

The chain uses TRBV12-3 or TRBV12-4 and TRBJ2-1; D call uncertain. The CDR3 runs 11 residues. Trimming shortened V by 2 bases and J by 14 bases, and 10 bases separated the two germline ends. The CDR3 protein is CASSLTRGEFF. As DNA, the CDR3 is TGTGCCAGCAGTTTAACCAGAGGCGAGTTCTTC.